This T cell receptor beta chain was identified in a study of blood T cell repertoires in COVID-19. Original data processing: Counts of nucleated cells, estimated from reference gene primer amplification, were obtained. Method: immunoSEQ multiplex PCR; TCRdb's copy keeps in-frame clones and lacks some. That table supplies the V and J calls and clone size; D and trimming were determined from the DNA. Of approximately 130,000 clones in the sample, around 83% were seen once. Germline V gene data show CDR1 as SGHRS and CDR2 as YFSETQ. V lost 0 bases to trimming and J lost 5 bases; unmatched junction nucleotides: 8. There are 15 residues in the CDR3.

This receptor was obtained from a young man who had recovered from COVID-19. The V call is TRBV5-1, the J call TRBJ2-7; 7 nucleotides align to TRBD2. Material for sequencing was PBMCs or T cells enriched from blood (not recorded which). CDR3 in amino acids: CASSLDGLGDHEQYF. The CDR3 DNA follows: TGCGCCAGCAGCTTGGACGGACTAGGGGACCACGAGCAGTACTTC.